The following is a T cell receptor (beta chain) sequence with its context. Its matching antigen is unknown. This sample was taken from a study of human T cells and chemical hapten exposure. Study-wide results and caveats: Alopecia affecting every donor means their immune response may not match healthy people's.

In germline, CDR1 is DFQATT, CDR2 SNEGSKA (reference sequence). The CDR3 runs 15 residues. V shed 0 bases and J shed 0 bases, with 9 bases lying between them. This sample's time point: patch test 1, 2 weeks after DPC sensitization. Treatment defined: therapeutic diphenylcyclopropenone sensitization with weekly scalp DPC. Investigators collected blood before applying each patch test. MiXCR, run by TCRdb on the RACE reads, gives a single entry per CDR3 protein. The sample records approximately 90,000 distinct CDR3 sequences, approximately 10% being singletons. This chain joins TRBV20-1 and TRBJ2-4; D remains ambiguous. The material was whole blood, obtained in connection with sensitization to the hapten diphenylcyclopropenone (DPC). This TCR was recovered from a middle-aged man with alopecia areata. Some clones in this sample may be carry-over from other donors' samples. The CDR3 DNA sequence: TGCAGTGCTAGAGATGGTAGGATAGCCAAAAACATTCAGTACTTC. Translating it yields CSARDGRIAKNIQYF.